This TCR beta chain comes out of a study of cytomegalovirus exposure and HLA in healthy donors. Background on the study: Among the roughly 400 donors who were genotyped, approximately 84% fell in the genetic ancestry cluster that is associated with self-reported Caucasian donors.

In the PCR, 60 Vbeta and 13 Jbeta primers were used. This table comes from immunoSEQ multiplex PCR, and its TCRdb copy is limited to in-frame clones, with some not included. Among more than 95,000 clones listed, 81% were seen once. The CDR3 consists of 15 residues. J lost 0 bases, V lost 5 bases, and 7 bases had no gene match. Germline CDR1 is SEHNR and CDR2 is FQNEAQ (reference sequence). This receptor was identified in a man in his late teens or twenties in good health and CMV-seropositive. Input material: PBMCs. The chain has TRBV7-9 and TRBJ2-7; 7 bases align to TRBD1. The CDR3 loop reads CASSEYGDSSYEQYF. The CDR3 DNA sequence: TGTGCCAGCAGCGAGTACGGGGACAGCTCCTACGAGCAGTACTTC. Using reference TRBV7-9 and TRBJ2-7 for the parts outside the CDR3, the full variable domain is DTGVSQNPRHKITKRGQNVTFRCDPISEHNRLYWYRQTLGQGPEFLTYFQNEAQLEKSRLLSDRFSAERPKGSFSTLEIQRTEQGDSAMYLCASSEYGDSSYEQYFGPGTRLTVT.